Each of the 27 T cell receptor beta chains below was sequenced from the same sample in a study of cytomegalovirus exposure and HLA in healthy donors. PCR involved 60 Vbeta and 13 Jbeta primers. The table came from immunoSEQ multiplex PCR; TCRdb's copy has only in-frame clones and leaves some out. The sample shows approximately 150,000 clones, approximately 79% of them seen only once. The sample consisted of PBMCs. Receptors originate from a woman aged 25 to 39 in good health and CMV-seronegative.

The chain joins TRBV7-3 to TRBJ2-2; the D is unclear. The CDR3 covers 15 residues. From germline, CDR1 is SGHTA and CDR2 FQGTGA. The V end lost 0 bases, the J end lost 7 bases, and 12 bases lay between the germline ends. CDR3 DNA sequence: TGTGCCAGCAGCTTAACGTTTGTGCCGAGCGGGGAGCTGTTTTTT. Residues: CASSLTFVPSGELFF.

The rearrangement joins TRBV4-1 to TRBJ2-3, with 9 bases lining up with TRBD2. CDR3 length equals 19 residues. Trimming cost V 1 base and J 6 bases; bases outside gene matches: 17. The germline V gene has CDR1 MGHRA and CDR2 YSYEKL. CDR3 sequence (DNA): TGCGCCAGCAGCCAAGGTTTAGCGGGGGATCTCCAACGGACGGATACGCAGTATTTT. It yields the protein CASSQGLAGDLQRTDTQYF.

The chain employs TRBV27 and TRBJ1-1; a weak D match, TRBD1 (6 bases). Germline loops: CDR1 MNHEY, CDR2 SMNVEV (reference sequence). V lost 0 bases to trimming and J lost 5 bases, with 7 bases between them. The CDR3 covers 13 residues. The CDR3 is CASSLSQGTEAFF. The CDR3 DNA follows: TGTGCCAGCAGTTTATCACAGGGTACTGAAGCTTTCTTT.

The chain joins TRBV27 to TRBJ1-1; 8 positions match TRBD1. Germline V CDR1 and CDR2: MNHEY, SMNVEV (reference sequence). J gave up 0 bases and V 5 bases, and 14 bases lay outside the gene matches. This CDR3 has 18 residues. The CDR3: CASSPFPHRGSMNTEAFF. CDR3 nucleotide sequence: TGTGCCAGCAGTCCCTTCCCCCACAGGGGGTCCATGAACACTGAAGCTTTCTTT.

V gene TRBV19 combines with J gene TRBJ1-2; D uncertain. The germline V gene has CDR1 LNHDA and CDR2 SQIVND (reference sequence). CDR3 length: 15 residues. Between the trimmed V and J ends, which lost 2 bases and 4 bases, there was a span of 14 bases. CDR3 in amino acids: CASSIRLEAFYGYTF. In DNA, the CDR3 is TGTGCCAGTAGTATAAGACTTGAAGCCTTCTATGGCTACACCTTC.

This clone turned up a few times. The chain employs TRBV10-1 and TRBJ2-1, with 12 nucleotides matching TRBD2. The V gene end was trimmed by 2 bases and the J gene end by 3 bases; junction bases not matched to a gene: 5. Per germline, CDR1 WNHNN and CDR2 SYGVQD (reference sequence). The CDR3 is made up of 17 amino acids. CDR3 in DNA: TGCGCCAGCAGTGAGGCTAGCGGGAGGGCGTACTACAATGAGCAGTTCTTC. It encodes CASSEASGRAYYNEQFF.

V usage is TRBV27 and J usage is TRBJ2-7; a possible D gene is TRBD1 (5 bases). The CDR3 sequence is 15 residues long. From germline, CDR1 is MNHEY and CDR2 SMNVEV (reference sequence). V lost 6 bases and J lost 0, with 15 bases in between. In DNA, the CDR3 is TGTGCCAGCAGCCCCCACGTCAGGGCCTCCTACGAGCAGTACTTC. This encodes CASSPHVRASYEQYF.

The chain recombines TRBV30 with TRBJ1-6, with TRBD1 matching over 9 bases. V lost 2 bases to trimming and J lost 6 bases; unmatched junction nucleotides: 5. CDR3 size: 15 residues. Germline values: CDR1 GTSNPN, CDR2 SVGIG (reference sequence). The CDR3 DNA reads TGTGCCTGGAGTCTTCGGACAGGGGCTAATTCACCCCTCCACTTT. Its translation: CAWSLRTGANSPLHF.

V and J are TRBV7-9 and TRBJ2-4; 8 bases map to TRBD1. This CDR3 has 15 amino acids. Germline V gene data show CDR1 as SEHNR and CDR2 as FQNEAQ (reference sequence). Germline trimming cut 4 bases from V and 4 bases from J; bases unmatched to any gene: 6. CDR3: CASSSPGQGKNIQYF. The CDR3, as DNA: TGTGCCAGCAGCTCTCCAGGACAGGGAAAAAACATTCAGTACTTC.

The chain couples TRBV19 to TRBJ2-1; 8 nucleotides align to TRBD1. V lost 4 bases and J lost 8; bases outside the gene matches: 10. CDR3 length equals 15 residues. Germline assignment: CDR1 LNHDA and CDR2 SQIVND (reference sequence). This CDR3 reads CASSKGQAAADEQFF. The CDR3 nucleotides read TGTGCCAGTAGTAAGGGACAGGCGGCCGCGGATGAGCAGTTCTTC. Supplemented by reference TRBV19 and TRBJ2-1, the full variable domain reads DGGITQSPKYLFRKEGQNVTLSCEQNLNHDAMYWYRQDPGQGLRLIYYSQIVNDFQKGDIAEGYSVSREKKESFPLTVTSAQKNPTAFYLCASSKGQAAADEQFFGPGTRLTVL.

The V and J genes are TRBV7-2 and TRBJ2-3, with 7 bases matching TRBD2. This CDR3 is 16 amino acids long. Germline V CDR1 and CDR2: SGHTA, FQGNSA. With 5 bases clipped from V and 3 bases from J, the junction kept 11 bases outside the gene matches. The CDR3 DNA sequence: TGTGCCAGCAGCCCCCAATCCGGGAGGACGACAGATACGCAGTATTTT. It is translated as CASSPQSGRTTDTQYF.

The chain links TRBV2 to TRBJ1-1; maybe TRBD1 (5 bases). Germline V lookup: CDR1 SNHLY, CDR2 FYNNEI. This CDR3 region has 13 residues. Trimming shortened V by 6 bases and J by 0 bases, and 8 bases separated the two germline ends. The CDR3 loop is CASSEQVNTEAFF. The CDR3 DNA reads TGTGCCAGCAGCGAACAGGTGAACACTGAAGCTTTCTTT. The variable domain in full, with the rest retrieved from reference TRBV2 and TRBJ1-1, is EPEVTQTPSHQVTQMGQEVILRCVPISNHLYFYWYRQILGQKVEFLVSFYNNEISEKSEIFDDQFSVERPDGSNFTLKIRSTKLEDSAMYFCASSEQVNTEAFFGQGTRLTVV.

This rearrangement joins TRBV21-1 to TRBJ2-7; the table's D call, TRBD2, was not checked against the DNA. TRBV21-1 is a pseudogene locus. This CDR3 is built from 15 residues. For the CDR3, the DNA is TGTGCCAGCAGCAGACTAGCGGGATATTCCTACGAGCAGTACTTC. This gives the protein CASSRLAGYSYEQYF.

The gene calls are TRBV7-8 and TRBJ1-6; D remains ambiguous. This CDR3 has 13 residues. Germline assignment: CDR1 SGHVS and CDR2 FQNEAQ. Trimming cost V 5 bases and J 8 bases, with 10 bases left between them. CDR3 amino acids: CASSLNQDSPLHF. The CDR3 DNA is TGTGCCAGCAGCCTAAACCAGGATTCACCCCTCCACTTT.

There are a few counts of this clone. This sequence joins TRBV19 and TRBJ2-2; TRBD1 might be the D (6 bases). The germline gives CDR1 LNHDA, CDR2 SQIVND (reference sequence). The CDR3 sequence is 15 residues long. The V end was cut by 4 bases, the J end by 3 bases, with 12 bases between. The CDR3 protein is CASSTRQADTGELFF. CDR3 bases: TGTGCCAGTAGTACCCGACAGGCAGACACCGGGGAGCTGTTTTTT.

V and J are TRBV11-2 and TRBJ1-2, with D perhaps matching TRBD1 (5 bases). The CDR3 runs 15 residues. CDR1 is SGHAT, CDR2 FQNNGV, per germline. Trimming stripped 0 bases from V and 2 bases from J, with 10 bases between. The DNA of the CDR3 is TGTGCCAGCAGCTTAGACCAGGGCACCAACTATGGCTACACCTTC. Protein sequence: CASSLDQGTNYGYTF.

The chain employs TRBV18 and TRBJ2-5; 7 nucleotides align to TRBD1. The CDR3 has 14 amino acids. Germline trimming cut 3 bases from V and 2 bases from J; bases unmatched to any gene: 3. CDR1 KGHSH and CDR2 LQKENI come from the germline V gene. The CDR3, as DNA: TGTGCCAGCTCACCGGTGACAGGGCAAGAGACCCAGTACTTC. This gives the protein CASSPVTGQETQYF.

The CDR3, as DNA: TGCGCCAGCAGCCGTGGACAGCTACAGAACACTGAAGCTTTCTTT. This translates into CASSRGQLQNTEAFF. The J gene is TRBJ1-1, the V gene TRBV5-1; possibly TRBD1 for D (6 bases). The CDR3 covers 15 residues. Germline V gene lookup returns CDR1 SGHRS and CDR2 YFSETQ. The V end was cut by 4 bases, the J end by 1 base, with 14 bases between.

This rearrangement joins TRBV7-2 to TRBJ1-3; TRBD1 matches at 7 bases. This CDR3 has 16 amino acids. CDR1 and CDR2 from the germline V gene are SGHTA and FQGNSA. V was clipped by 4 bases and J by 0 bases; unmatched bases: 6. The CDR3 DNA reads as TGTGCCAGCAGCTCCCGACAGGGCGGCTCTGGAAACACCATATATTTT. It encodes CASSSRQGGSGNTIYF.

The chain links TRBV7-3 to TRBJ1-2; TRBD1 is a possible D gene (6 bases). Germline assignment: CDR1 SGHTA and CDR2 FQGTGA. CDR3 size: 17 residues. Trimming removed 2 bases at V and 5 bases at J, with 21 bases between. The CDR3 sequence: CASSLFGGPGGEYGYTF. DNA of the CDR3: TGTGCCAGCAGCTTATTCGGGGGGCCGGGCGGGGAGTATGGCTACACCTTC.

This chain links TRBV30 with TRBJ2-7, with 7 bases that match TRBD1. The CDR3 has 14 residues. V gave up 3 bases and J gave up 1 base; unmatched junction bases: 6. CDR1 is GTSNPN and CDR2 is SVGIG in the germline V gene (reference sequence). The CDR3 protein is CAWSTGVGSYEQYF. CDR3 coding DNA: TGTGCCTGGAGCACAGGGGTAGGGTCCTACGAGCAGTACTTC.

The chain joins TRBV5-1 to TRBJ1-6; TRBD1 matches at 7 bases. The CDR3 runs 15 residues. Per germline, CDR1 SGHRS and CDR2 YFSETQ. Trimming removed 0 bases from V and 6 bases from J; junction bases left unmatched: 3. CDR3 sequence: CASSLAAGGNSPLHF. The CDR3 DNA reads TGCGCCAGCAGCTTGGCGGCAGGGGGTAATTCACCCCTCCACTTT.

V gene TRBV7-3 combines with J gene TRBJ1-3, with D tentatively TRBD1 (5 bases). CDR1 and CDR2 (germline): SGHTA, FQGTGA. Between the trimmed V and J ends, which lost 6 bases and 0 bases, there was a span of 9 bases. The CDR3 sequence is 14 residues long. CDR3 sequence reads: CASSLDSSGNTIYF. In nucleotides, the CDR3 is TGTGCCAGCAGTCTAGACAGCTCTGGAAACACCATATATTTT. Together with reference TRBV7-3 and TRBJ1-3, the CDR3 gives the full variable domain: GAGVSQTPSNKVTEKGKYVELRCDPISGHTALYWYRQSLGQGPEFLIYFQGTGAADDSGLPNDRFFAVRPEGSVSTLKIQRTERGDSAVYLCASSLDSSGNTIYFGEGSWLTVV.

The V call is TRBV5-5, the J call TRBJ1-5; D not certain. Germline V CDR1 and CDR2: SGHKS, YYEKEE (reference sequence). The CDR3 runs 14 residues. Trimming took off 1 base at V and 3 bases at J, with 8 bases between the two ends. The CDR3 region has the DNA TGTGCCAGCAGCTTGATACTGGTCAATCAGCCCCAGCATTTT. It specifies CASSLILVNQPQHF. Complete variable domain (other parts from reference TRBV5-5 and TRBJ1-5): DAGVTQSPTHLIKTRGQQVTLRCSPISGHKSVSWYQQVLGQGPQFIFQYYEKEERGRGNFPDRFSARQFPNYSSELNVNALLLGDSALYLCASSLILVNQPQHFGDGTRLSIL.

By sample share, this clone is medium-sized. The V and J genes are TRBV27 and TRBJ2-1; 9 positions match TRBD1. The J segment lost 5 bases and the V segment lost 5 bases, leaving 4 bases of the junction unmatched. The germline V gene has CDR1 MNHEY and CDR2 SMNVEV (reference sequence). The CDR3 is made up of 14 amino acids. The chain's CDR3 is CASSQGTGNNEQFF. CDR3 bases: TGTGCCAGCAGTCAAGGGACAGGGAACAATGAGCAGTTCTTC.

The CDR3 spells CASSLGDNTNEKLFF. The CDR3, as DNA: TGTGCCAGCAGCTTGGGGGACAATACTAATGAAAAACTGTTTTTT. This chain connects TRBV11-1 to TRBJ1-4; D is possibly TRBD1 (6 bases). This CDR3 has 15 amino acids. Germline V gene lookup returns CDR1 SGHAT and CDR2 FQDESV (reference sequence). V lost 3 bases and J 2 bases, leaving 10 bases between the germline ends.

The chain uses TRBV4-1 and TRBJ2-7; possibly TRBD2 for D (5 bases). Trimming cost V 3 bases and J 3 bases, with 15 bases left between them. The germline CDR1 and CDR2 sequences are MGHRA and YSYEKL. The CDR3 is 15 amino acids. This CDR3 is CASSQKDNGDYEQYF. Here the CDR3 DNA reads TGCGCCAGCAGCCAGAAAGACAACGGGGACTACGAGCAGTACTTC.